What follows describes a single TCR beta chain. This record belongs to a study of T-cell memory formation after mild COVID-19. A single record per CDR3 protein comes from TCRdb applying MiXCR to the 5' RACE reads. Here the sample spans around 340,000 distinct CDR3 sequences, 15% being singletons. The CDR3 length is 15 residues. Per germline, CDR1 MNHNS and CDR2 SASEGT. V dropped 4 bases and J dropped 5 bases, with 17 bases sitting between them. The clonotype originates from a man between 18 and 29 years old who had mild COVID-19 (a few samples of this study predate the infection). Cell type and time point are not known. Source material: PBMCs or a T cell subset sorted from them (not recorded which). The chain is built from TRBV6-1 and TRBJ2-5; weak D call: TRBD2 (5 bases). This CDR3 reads CASSVPISGWETQYF. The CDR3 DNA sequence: TGTGCCAGCAGTGTACCGATTTCGGGATGGGAGACCCAGTACTTC.